One and the same sample provided the 22 T cell receptor beta chains below, sequenced in a study of blood T cell repertoires in COVID-19. This table comes from immunoSEQ multiplex PCR, and its TCRdb copy is limited to in-frame clones, with some not included. The sample lists 60,000 to 70,000 clones, 75% to 85% occurring once. What was sequenced was peripheral blood. These receptors all come from a man aged 45 to 65 with acute or convalescent COVID-19.

The chain links TRBV11-2 to TRBJ2-7; 10 bases match TRBD1. After removal of 5 bases from V and 3 bases from J, the junction contained 4 bases not matched to a gene. The germline V gene has CDR1 SGHAT and CDR2 FQNNGV. This CDR3 contains 14 residues. The CDR3 protein is CASSAGTGDYEQYF. The CDR3 DNA sequence: TGTGCCAGCAGCGCCGGGACAGGGGACTACGAGCAGTACTTC.

The chain uses TRBV13 and TRBJ2-1; tentatively, D is TRBD1 (5 bases). Per the germline V gene, CDR1 is PRHDT and CDR2 is FYEKMQ (reference sequence). The CDR3 is 14 amino acids. Trimming removed 0 bases from V and 9 bases from J, with 12 bases in between. DNA for the CDR3: TGTGCCAGCAGCTTAGGCAGGGCGATGGGTGAGCAGTTCTTC. It is translated as CASSLGRAMGEQFF. Full variable domain (outside the CDR3, taken from reference TRBV13 and TRBJ2-1): AAGVIQSPRHLIKEKRETATLKCYPIPRHDTVYWYQQGPGQDPQFLISFYEKMQSDKGSIPDRFSAQQFSDYHSELNMSSLELGDSALYFCASSLGRAMGEQFFGPGTRLTVL.

This clone is a singleton in its sample. The chain carries TRBV3-1 (or the pseudogene TRBV3-2) and TRBJ2-5; D may be TRBD2 (7 bases). This CDR3 has 17 residues. CDR1 and CDR2 from the germline V gene are LGHDT and YNNKEL (reference sequence). The V and J ends lost 0 bases and 5 bases respectively, with 19 bases between them. CDR3 sequence: CASSQDRGRGSSETQYF. In DNA, the CDR3 is TGTGCCAGCAGCCAAGATCGGGGGAGGGGGAGTAGCGAGACCCAGTACTTC.

The rearrangement uses TRBV30 and TRBJ2-3; D is undetermined. This CDR3 region has 12 residues. Germline V gene data show CDR1 as GTSNPN and CDR2 as SVGIG (reference sequence). Between the trimmed V and J ends, which lost 3 bases and 3 bases, there was a span of 7 bases. This chain's CDR3 is CAWRSGTDTQYF. Written as DNA, the CDR3 is TGTGCCTGGAGGTCAGGTACAGATACGCAGTATTTT.

The chain combines TRBV5-4 with TRBJ1-1, with TRBD1 matching 9 bases. This CDR3 region has 14 residues. Germline V gene data show CDR1 as SGHNT and CDR2 as YYREEE (reference sequence). Trimming took 0 bases from V and 8 from J; bases not matched to a gene: 5. Here the CDR3 DNA reads TGTGCCAGCAGCTTGGACAGGGGGCTAGGGGAAGCTTTCTTT. Amino acid sequence: CASSLDRGLGEAFF.

This rearrangement joins TRBV9 to TRBJ2-6; D gene ambiguous. V dropped 3 bases and J dropped 2 bases, with 18 bases sitting between them. Germline V CDR1 and CDR2: SGDLS, YYNGEE. CDR3 size: 18 residues. As DNA, the CDR3 is TGTGCCAGCAGCGGAATATGGCGGCCCGCGGCTGGGGCCAACGTCCTGACTTTC. This sequence encodes CASSGIWRPAAGANVLTF. The full variable domain, its missing parts supplied by reference TRBV9 and TRBJ2-6, is DSGVTQTPKHLITATGQRVTLRCSPRSGDLSVYWYQQSLDQGLQFLIQYYNGEERAKGNILERFSAQQFPDLHSELNLSSLELGDSALYFCASSGIWRPAAGANVLTFGAGSRLTVL.

J is TRBJ2-2 and V is TRBV7-8, with D perhaps matching TRBD2 (6 bases). Germline V gene data show CDR1 as SGHVS and CDR2 as FQNEAQ. V was trimmed by 5 bases and J by 5 bases, leaving 15 bases between them. The CDR3 extends over 15 amino acids. CDR3 in amino acids: CASSPYRGNTGELFF. The DNA for the CDR3 is TGTGCCAGCAGCCCGTATCGCGGGAATACCGGGGAGCTGTTTTTT.

This clone was seen once. This chain uses TRBV5-4 with TRBJ2-3; D may be TRBD1 (6 bases). Germline lookup yields CDR1 SGHNT and CDR2 YYREEE (reference sequence). The CDR3 runs 15 residues. V lost 0 bases, J lost 2 bases, and 10 bases lay in between. The CDR3 DNA reads as TGTGCCAGCAGCTTGGACACAGGGTACACAGATACGCAGTATTTT. Encoded protein: CASSLDTGYTDTQYF.

The sample holds a few counts of this clone. The chain uses TRBV5-1 and TRBJ1-4, with a weak D call TRBD1 (5 bases). Per the germline V gene, CDR1 is SGHRS and CDR2 is YFSETQ. This CDR3 has 14 residues. V lost 4 bases and J 2 bases, leaving 9 bases between the germline ends. The CDR3 DNA is TGCGCCAGCAGCCCGGGGGGTACTAATGAAAAACTGTTTTTT. Its translation: CASSPGGTNEKLFF.

The genes are TRBV10-2 and TRBJ1-1; D remains ambiguous. The germline gives CDR1 WSHSY, CDR2 SAAADI. The ends were cut back, 5 bases at V and 0 bases at J, with 7 bases in the middle. CDR3 length: 13 residues. The CDR3 nucleotides are TGCGCCAGCAGTTTGCGGGTGAACACTGAAGCTTTCTTT. This sequence encodes CASSLRVNTEAFF.

The chain joins TRBV6-6 to TRBJ2-2; D remains ambiguous. From germline, CDR1 is MNHNY and CDR2 SVGAGI (reference sequence). The length of the CDR3 is 16 residues. V lost 2 bases to trimming and J lost 3 bases, with 13 bases between them. CDR3 DNA: TGTGCCAGCAGTTACGGTAGCCGGATAGACACCGGGGAGCTGTTTTTT. Translating gives CASSYGSRIDTGELFF.

This clone showed up just once. J is TRBJ2-7 and V is TRBV7-6; D might be TRBD2 (6 bases). V gave up 5 bases and J gave up 5 bases, with 19 bases separating them. The CDR3 runs 15 residues. Germline assignment: CDR1 SGHVS and CDR2 FNYEAQ. The CDR3 loop reads CASSPTTGGGHEQYF. CDR3 bases: TGTGCCAGCAGCCCGACCACCGGGGGAGGTCACGAGCAGTACTTC.

This clone was recorded a few times. This chain joins TRBV12-3 or TRBV12-4 and TRBJ2-1, with TRBD1 as a possible D gene (6 bases). The CDR3 has 13 residues. The V end was cut by 5 bases, the J end by 4 bases, with 9 bases between. The CDR3 here is CASSPGQYNEQFF. DNA for the CDR3: TGTGCCAGCAGTCCCGGACAGTACAATGAGCAGTTCTTC.

This rearrangement joins TRBV24-1 to TRBJ2-2; 11 bases align to TRBD1. The CDR3 spans 16 residues. Per germline, CDR1 KGHDR and CDR2 SFDVKD. The trim removed 5 bases at V and 4 bases at J, leaving 5 bases unmatched. CDR3 residues: CATSGIGTGGTGELFF. The CDR3 region has the DNA TGTGCCACCAGTGGAATTGGGACAGGGGGCACCGGGGAGCTGTTTTTT.

V and J are TRBV5-1 and TRBJ2-7; weak D call: TRBD1 (6 bases). CDR3 length: 14 residues. V lost 9 bases and J 0 bases, leaving 16 bases between the germline ends. Germline CDR1 reads SGHRS; CDR2 reads YFSETQ. The CDR3 DNA follows: TGCGCCACCTCCCTTCAGGGGACCTCCTACGAGCAGTACGTC. This translates into CATSLQGTSYEQYV.

V gene TRBV2 combines with J gene TRBJ2-3; TRBD1 matches at 9 bases. Per the germline V gene, CDR1 is SNHLY and CDR2 is FYNNEI. There are 17 residues in the CDR3. V trimming: 6 bases; J trimming: 3 bases; junction bases outside the gene matches: 13. The CDR3 loop is CASRPILPGQGTDTQYF. The CDR3 DNA reads as TGTGCCAGCAGACCCATACTCCCGGGACAGGGAACAGATACGCAGTATTTT.

V and J are TRBV7-9 and TRBJ2-5; D possibly corresponds to TRBD1 (5 bases). From germline, CDR1 is SEHNR and CDR2 FQNEAQ (reference sequence). Trimming took off 5 bases at V and 5 bases at J, with 18 bases between the two ends. The CDR3 covers 15 residues. The CDR3 loop is CASSPRTLGLETQYF. The CDR3, as DNA: TGTGCCAGCAGCCCCCGGACACTGGGATTGGAGACCCAGTACTTC.

The rearrangement links TRBV7-2 to TRBJ2-2; 7 nucleotides line up with TRBD2. Trimming cost V 2 bases and J 6 bases; bases outside gene matches: 9. The CDR3 consists of 16 residues. Per the germline V gene, CDR1 is SGHTA and CDR2 is FQGNSA. CDR3 sequence: CASSLLVTSRPGELFF. The DNA for the CDR3 is TGTGCCAGCAGCTTACTAGTGACTAGCCGACCCGGGGAGCTGTTTTTT.

This rearrangement joins TRBV20-1 to TRBJ2-7, with unresolved D. The CDR3 is 12 residues long. Trimming took off 3 bases at V and 1 base at J, with 7 bases between the two ends. Germline V gene sequence: CDR1 DFQATT, CDR2 SNEGSKA (reference sequence). CDR3 nucleotides: TGCAGTGCTAGTACGGGTTCCTACGAGCAGTACGTC. As protein: CSASTGSYEQYV.

This chain joins TRBV5-4 and TRBJ1-5; 9 bases align to TRBD1. CDR1 is SGHNT and CDR2 is YYREEE in the germline V gene (reference sequence). V shed 0 bases, J shed 2 bases, and the junction held 0 bases outside the gene matches. The CDR3 loop spans 15 amino acids. CDR3 protein: CASSLGTGGNQPQHF. CDR3 nucleotide sequence: TGTGCCAGCAGCTTGGGGACAGGGGGCAATCAGCCCCAGCATTTT.

The CDR3, as DNA: TGTGCCAGCTCACCCCAGGGCCAGGACACCACAGATACGCAGTATTTT. It specifies CASSPQGQDTTDTQYF. V is TRBV18 and J is TRBJ2-3; perhaps TRBD1 as D (5 bases). This CDR3 spans 16 amino acids. Trimming took 3 bases from V and 2 from J, leaving 15 bases between them. Germline assignment: CDR1 KGHSH and CDR2 LQKENI.

The count of this clone is one. This chain uses TRBV2 with TRBJ1-1, with D perhaps matching TRBD1 (5 bases). Germline V lookup: CDR1 SNHLY, CDR2 FYNNEI. Trimming took 5 bases from V and 3 from J, leaving 22 bases between them. This CDR3 spans 17 amino acids. The CDR3 bases are TGTGCCAGCAGTCCCCCCGCCGCGGGACCCACCCACACTGAAGCTTTCTTT. This gives the protein CASSPPAAGPTHTEAFF.